This T cell receptor (beta chain) was recorded in a study of CD8+CD57+ T cells in acquired aplastic anemia (dated by TCRdb to the late 2010s). The study in broad terms: A mean of 3.2 ug of DNA, ranging from 0.2 to 27.4 ug, was extracted from sorted CD4+ and CD8+ cells. CD8+CD57+ expansion was defined as a frequency above the mean frequency observed in healthy subjects.

The patients picked for sequencing were ones in whom flow cytometry had shown an expansion of CD8+CD57+ cells. Every patient had a diagnosis of severe acquired aplastic anemia based on International Study of Aplastic Anemia and Agranulocytosis and Camitta criteria. No therapy had been received by the patients at the time of blood sampling. In this study, sorted CD4+ and CD8+ T cells from the blood of healthy subjects and of severe aplastic anemia patients had their TCR repertoires deep-sequenced. In the USA, patient enrollment took place under clinicaltrials.gov protocols 00001620, 01623167, 00001397, 00071045, 00081523 and 00961064. Ficoll-Paque density gradient centrifugation was used to isolate peripheral blood mononuclear cells. Before DNA extraction, CD4+ and CD8+ T cells were sorted by FACS or by magnetic beads. Findings and caveats that apply to the study as a whole: Around 30 CD8+ CDR3 sequences were shared between patients and controls but appeared highly expressed in patients and within their immunodominant clones. Between patients and healthy controls, no significant difference in CD8+ Simpson's diversity was found (P=0.060).

TCR beta VDJ combination and CDR3 sequence profiling used genomic DNA as the template. An Illumina HiSeq 2000 was used for TCR repertoire sequencing. In the paper's pipeline: TRBV/TRBJ rearrangement plots, CDR3 size and DJ length profiles, and Simpson's diversity index were used to evaluate the repertoires. The immunodominant clone was defined as the most abundant DNA sequence in deep sequencing data. CDR3 amino acid sequences were checked for sharing across subjects and were also compared against the VDJdb database and published repertoires. Using fastp trimming at Q25 and MiXCR clonotype assembly, TCRdb reanalyzed the public sequencing data and kept in-frame beta chains. A single entry per CDR3 protein holds the most common genes and DNA from its merged rows. V and J calls and clone size were set by TCRdb, not the authors. Counted in this sample were around 220,000 distinct CDR3 sequences; around 50% of them appeared once. Together, the top ten hold about 20% of the sample.

This clonotype has just a few counts. Its antigen remains undetermined. The input lacks base qualities; no much larger clone sits a single base away. Measured from the cysteine to the phenylalanine, the CDR3 is 15 residues long. Only the CDR3 part of the read is kept: 45 bases, read in frame from the first base. Per the germline V gene (reference sequence), SEHNR is the CDR1 and FQNEAQ is the CDR2. Trimming accounts for 4 bases at V and 3 bases at J, while the number of junction bases matched to no gene is 6. The origin of this receptor is a human donor with aplastic anemia. Source material: sorted CD4+, CD8+, or CD8+CD57+ T cells (not recorded which) from PBMCs. This chain is built from TRBV7-9 and TRBJ2-7, with 10 junctional bases fitting TRBD1. CDR3 sequence: CASSSDRGPYYEQYF. The nucleotides read TGTGCCAGCAGCTCCGACAGGGGGCCTTACTACGAGCAGTACTTC.